This TCR beta chain was observed in a study of OX40 agonist ivuxolimab in advanced cancers. Study background: Patients with prior anti-PD-1, anti-PD-L1 or anti-CTLA-4 therapy were eligible; approximately 37% had some. Study observations and caveats: Those patients achieving a partial response at 0.1-3.0 mg/kg showed among the lowest clonal expansion. Expanded clones were, on average, more numerous among CD8+ T cells than CD4+. Within 6 weeks, CD4+ and CD8+ blood T cells expanded clonally at 0.1 to 3.0 mg/kg.

Trimming shortened V by 7 bases and J by 4 bases, and 25 bases separated the two germline ends. This CDR3 region has 16 residues. The germline V gene has CDR1 GTSNPN and CDR2 SVGIG (reference sequence). The protocol was immunoSEQ multiplex PCR, while the TCRdb copy is restricted to in-frame clones and leaves out a portion. The table has tens of thousands of clones, approximately 91% seen once. In the case of this clone: The antigen is unknown.

The sequencing here drew on CD4+ or CD8+ T cells sorted from blood, taken in a trial of the OX40 agonist ivuxolimab. The chain is built from TRBV30 and TRBJ2-5; the D is unclear. This sequence was found in an adult with an advanced solid tumor such as melanoma, head and neck, liver or kidney cancer. Here the CDR3 DNA reads TGTGCCTCGACCAGCAGTGACGTCTGGGCCGGAGAGACCCAGTACTTC. Translated, it gives CASTSSDVWAGETQYF.